This T cell receptor beta chain is drawn from a study of identical twins. V lost 2 bases and J 2 bases, leaving 18 bases between the germline ends. Germline V gives CDR1 SGHDT, CDR2 YYEEEE. The CDR3 runs 17 residues. TCRdb re-called the 5' RACE reads through MiXCR, storing one row per CDR3 protein. The profile shows under 250,000 distinct CDR3 sequences, about a tenth of them singletons. The rearrangement uses TRBV5-6 and TRBJ2-3, with D perhaps matching TRBD2 (5 bases). Material: memory (CD45RO+) T cells sorted from blood. This clonotype was sampled from a woman aged 18-29 years in good health. CDR3 sequence: CASSLLRPRLHTDTQYF. The CDR3 nucleotides read TGTGCCAGCAGCTTACTACGTCCGAGACTACACACAGATACGCAGTATTTT.